Following are 4 T cell receptor beta chains from one sample sequenced in a study of T cells after yellow fever vaccination. Via MiXCR, TCRdb re-called the 5' RACE reads, giving one row per CDR3 protein. Of 300,000 to 400,000 distinct CDR3 sequences in the sample, 8.5% to 9% were seen once. Here the sequenced sample was PBMCs, taken on the day of the first yellow fever vaccination. The receptor source for this set is a man between 18 and 35 years old who received the YFV17D yellow fever vaccine.

This clonotype came up a few times. The chain joins TRBV6-4 to TRBJ2-3, with D possibly matching TRBD2 (7 bases). The ends were cut back, 5 bases at V and 0 bases at J, with 15 bases in the middle. The CDR3 has 16 residues. The germline V gene has CDR1 MRHNA and CDR2 SNTAGT. Here the CDR3 reads CASSFTGTMSTDTQYF. The CDR3 bases are TGTGCCAGCAGTTTCACAGGGACTATGAGCACAGATACGCAGTATTTT.

There are a few counts of this clonotype. The chain has TRBV12-3 or TRBV12-4 and TRBJ2-5, with TRBD2 matching 10 bases. CDR3 length: 14 residues. J gave up 5 bases and V 5 bases, and 5 bases lay outside the gene matches. The CDR3 DNA is TGTGCCAGCAGTCCCGGGACTAGCGCGGAGACCCAGTACTTC. This sequence encodes CASSPGTSAETQYF.

The chain is built from TRBV20-1 and TRBJ2-3; no reliable D call. V was shortened by 4 bases and J by 6 bases, with 17 bases between the two germline ends. Germline V gives CDR1 DFQATT, CDR2 SNEGSKA (reference sequence). The CDR3 is 14 amino acids. Written as DNA, the CDR3 is TGCAGTGCTATCAAACCCCCTAGTGGCGATACGCAGTATTTT. It yields the protein CSAIKPPSGDTQYF.

This clonotype was observed a few times. This sequence joins TRBV7-2 and TRBJ1-5; maybe TRBD1 (5 bases). The CDR3 loop spans 14 amino acids. Germline loops: CDR1 SGHTA, CDR2 FQGNSA. Trimming pared 2 bases from V and 3 bases from J, leaving 8 bases between. In nucleotides, the CDR3 is TGTGCCAGCAGCTTAAAGGGGAACAATCAGCCCCAGCATTTT. Protein product: CASSLKGNNQPQHF.